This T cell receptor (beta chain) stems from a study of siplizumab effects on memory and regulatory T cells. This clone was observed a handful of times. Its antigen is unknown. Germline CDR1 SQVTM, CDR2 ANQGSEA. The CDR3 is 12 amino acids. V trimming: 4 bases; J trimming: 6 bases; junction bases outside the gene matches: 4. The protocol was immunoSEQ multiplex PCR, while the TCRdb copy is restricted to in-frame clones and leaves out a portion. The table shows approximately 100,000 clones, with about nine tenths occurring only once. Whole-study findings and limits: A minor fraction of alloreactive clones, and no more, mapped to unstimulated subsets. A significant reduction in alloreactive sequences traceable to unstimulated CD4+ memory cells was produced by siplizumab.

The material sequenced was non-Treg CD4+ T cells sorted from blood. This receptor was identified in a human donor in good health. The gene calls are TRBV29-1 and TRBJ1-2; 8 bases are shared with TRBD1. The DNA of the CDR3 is TGCAGCGTTGGGCAGGGGGCCGATGGCTACACCTTC. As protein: CSVGQGADGYTF.